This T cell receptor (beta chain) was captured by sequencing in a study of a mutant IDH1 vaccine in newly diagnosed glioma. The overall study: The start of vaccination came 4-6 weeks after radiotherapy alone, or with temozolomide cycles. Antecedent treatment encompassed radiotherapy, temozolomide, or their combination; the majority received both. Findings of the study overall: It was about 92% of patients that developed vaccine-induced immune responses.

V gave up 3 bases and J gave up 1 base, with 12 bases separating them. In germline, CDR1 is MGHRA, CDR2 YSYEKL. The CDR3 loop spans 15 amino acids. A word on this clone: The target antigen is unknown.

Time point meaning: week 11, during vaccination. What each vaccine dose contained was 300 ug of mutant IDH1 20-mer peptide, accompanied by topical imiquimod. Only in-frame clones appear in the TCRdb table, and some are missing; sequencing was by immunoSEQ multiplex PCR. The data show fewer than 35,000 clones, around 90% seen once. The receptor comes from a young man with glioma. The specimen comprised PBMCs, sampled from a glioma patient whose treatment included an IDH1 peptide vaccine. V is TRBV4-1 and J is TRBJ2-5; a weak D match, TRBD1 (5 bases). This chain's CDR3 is CASSQEYRSQETQYF. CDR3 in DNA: TGCGCCAGCAGCCAGGAATACAGGAGCCAAGAGACCCAGTACTTC.